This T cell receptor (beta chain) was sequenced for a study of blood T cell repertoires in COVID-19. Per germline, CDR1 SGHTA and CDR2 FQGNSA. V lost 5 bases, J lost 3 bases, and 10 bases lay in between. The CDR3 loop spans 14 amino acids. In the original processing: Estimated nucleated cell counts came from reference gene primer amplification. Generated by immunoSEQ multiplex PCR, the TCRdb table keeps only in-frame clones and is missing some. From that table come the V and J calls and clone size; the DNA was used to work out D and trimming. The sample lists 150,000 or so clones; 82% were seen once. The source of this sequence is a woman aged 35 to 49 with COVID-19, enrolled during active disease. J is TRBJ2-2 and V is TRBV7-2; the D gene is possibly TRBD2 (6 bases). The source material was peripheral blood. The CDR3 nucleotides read TGTGCCAGCAGCAAACTAGCCGACACCGGGGAGCTGTTTTTT. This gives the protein CASSKLADTGELFF. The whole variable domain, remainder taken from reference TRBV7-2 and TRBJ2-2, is GAGVSQSPSNKVTEKGKDVELRCDPISGHTALYWYRQSLGQGLEFLIYFQGNSAPDKSGLPSDRFSAERTGGSVSTLTIQRTQQEDSAVYLCASSKLADTGELFFGEGSRLTVL.